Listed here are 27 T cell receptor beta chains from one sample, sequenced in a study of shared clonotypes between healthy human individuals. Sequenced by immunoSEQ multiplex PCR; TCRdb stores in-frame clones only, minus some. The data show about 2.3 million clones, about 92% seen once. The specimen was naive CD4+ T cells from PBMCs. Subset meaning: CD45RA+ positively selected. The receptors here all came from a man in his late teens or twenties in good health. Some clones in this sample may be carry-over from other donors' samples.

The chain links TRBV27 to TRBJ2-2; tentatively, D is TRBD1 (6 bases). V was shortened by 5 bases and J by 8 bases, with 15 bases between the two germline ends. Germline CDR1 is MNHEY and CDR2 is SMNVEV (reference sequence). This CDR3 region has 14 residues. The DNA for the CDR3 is TGTGCCAGCAGTCCCCTGGGACATTTAGGGGAGCTGTTTTTT. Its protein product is CASSPLGHLGELFF.

DNA of the CDR3: TGTGCCTGGAGTCCCGCAACTACCTATGGCTACACCTTC. This gives the protein CAWSPATTYGYTF. The V call is TRBV30, the J call TRBJ1-2; D ambiguous. The V end lost 2 bases, the J end lost 4 bases, and 11 bases lay between the germline ends. From germline, CDR1 is GTSNPN and CDR2 SVGIG (reference sequence). The length of the CDR3 is 13 residues.

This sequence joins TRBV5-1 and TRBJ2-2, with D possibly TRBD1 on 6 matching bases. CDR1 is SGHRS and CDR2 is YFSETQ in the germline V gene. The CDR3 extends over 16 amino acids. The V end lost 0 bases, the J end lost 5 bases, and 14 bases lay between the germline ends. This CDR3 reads CASSLEFETGTGELFF. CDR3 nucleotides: TGCGCCAGCAGCTTGGAATTCGAGACAGGAACCGGGGAGCTGTTTTTT.

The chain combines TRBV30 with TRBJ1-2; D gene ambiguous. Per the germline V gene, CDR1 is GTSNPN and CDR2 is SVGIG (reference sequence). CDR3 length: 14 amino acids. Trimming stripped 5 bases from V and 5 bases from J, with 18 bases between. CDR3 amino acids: CAWQIIRVSYGYTF. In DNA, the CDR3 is TGTGCCTGGCAGATTATTAGGGTCTCGTATGGCTACACCTTC.

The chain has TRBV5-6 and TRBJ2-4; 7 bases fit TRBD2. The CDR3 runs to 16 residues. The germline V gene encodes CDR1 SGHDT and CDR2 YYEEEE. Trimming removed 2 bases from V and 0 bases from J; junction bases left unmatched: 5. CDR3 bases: TGTGCCAGCAGCTTACGACTAGCTATAGCCAAAAACATTCAGTACTTC. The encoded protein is CASSLRLAIAKNIQYF.

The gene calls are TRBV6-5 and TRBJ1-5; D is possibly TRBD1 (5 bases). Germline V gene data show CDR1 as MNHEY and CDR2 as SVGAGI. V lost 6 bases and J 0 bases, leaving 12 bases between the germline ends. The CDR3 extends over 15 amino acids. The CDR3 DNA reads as TGTGCCAGCAGAAGAGACAGAAATAGCAATCAGCCCCAGCATTTT. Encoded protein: CASRRDRNSNQPQHF.

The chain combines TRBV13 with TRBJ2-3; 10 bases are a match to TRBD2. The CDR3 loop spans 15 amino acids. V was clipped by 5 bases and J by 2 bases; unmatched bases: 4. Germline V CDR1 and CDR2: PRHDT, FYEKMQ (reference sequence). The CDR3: CASSQLAGYTDTQYF. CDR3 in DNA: TGTGCCAGCAGCCAACTAGCGGGATACACAGATACGCAGTATTTT.

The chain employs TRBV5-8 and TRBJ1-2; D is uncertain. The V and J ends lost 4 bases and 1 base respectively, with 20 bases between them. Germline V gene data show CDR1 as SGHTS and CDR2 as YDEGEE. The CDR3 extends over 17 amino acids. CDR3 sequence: CASSLRRINALNYGYTF. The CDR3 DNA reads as TGTGCCAGCAGCCTCAGGCGGATCAACGCACTTAACTATGGCTACACCTTC.

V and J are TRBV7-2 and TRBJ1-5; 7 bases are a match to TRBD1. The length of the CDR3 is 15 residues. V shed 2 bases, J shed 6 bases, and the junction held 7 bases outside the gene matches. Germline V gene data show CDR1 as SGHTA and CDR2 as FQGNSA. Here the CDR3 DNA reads TGTGCCAGCAGCTTACTCCAGGGGGTTGGTCAGCCCCAGCATTTT. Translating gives CASSLLQGVGQPQHF.

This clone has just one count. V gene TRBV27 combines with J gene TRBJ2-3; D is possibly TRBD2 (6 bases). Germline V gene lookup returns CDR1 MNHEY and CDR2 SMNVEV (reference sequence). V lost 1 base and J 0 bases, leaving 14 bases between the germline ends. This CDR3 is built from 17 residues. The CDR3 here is CASSLLASDASTDTQYF. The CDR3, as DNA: TGTGCCAGCAGTTTATTAGCTAGCGATGCTAGCACAGATACGCAGTATTTT.

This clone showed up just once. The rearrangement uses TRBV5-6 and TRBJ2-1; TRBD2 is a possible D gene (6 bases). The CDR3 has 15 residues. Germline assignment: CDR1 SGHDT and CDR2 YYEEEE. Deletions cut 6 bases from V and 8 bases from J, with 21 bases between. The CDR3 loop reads CASTRRGLQRHEQFF. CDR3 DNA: TGTGCCAGCACCCGTCGGGGACTCCAGCGCCATGAGCAGTTCTTC.

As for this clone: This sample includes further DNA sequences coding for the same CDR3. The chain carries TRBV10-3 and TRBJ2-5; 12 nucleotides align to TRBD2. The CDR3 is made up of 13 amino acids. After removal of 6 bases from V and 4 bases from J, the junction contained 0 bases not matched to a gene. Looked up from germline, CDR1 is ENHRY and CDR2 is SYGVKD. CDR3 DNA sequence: TGTGCCATCAGGGGACTAGCGGGAGAGACCCAGTACTTC. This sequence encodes CAIRGLAGETQYF.

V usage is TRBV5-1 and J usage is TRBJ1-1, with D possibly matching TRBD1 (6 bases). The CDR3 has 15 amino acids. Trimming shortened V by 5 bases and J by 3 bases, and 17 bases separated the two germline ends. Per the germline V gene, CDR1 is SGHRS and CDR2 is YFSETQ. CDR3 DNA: TGCGCCAGCAGAAGTTTCCCAGGGGAAGACACTGAAGCTTTCTTT. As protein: CASRSFPGEDTEAFF.

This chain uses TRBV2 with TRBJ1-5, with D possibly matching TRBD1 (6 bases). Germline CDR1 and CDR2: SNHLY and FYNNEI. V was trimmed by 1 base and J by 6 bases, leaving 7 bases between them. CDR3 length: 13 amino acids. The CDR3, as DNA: TGTGCCAGCAGTGAAGTAGGGGGTCAGCCCCAGCATTTT. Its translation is CASSEVGGQPQHF.

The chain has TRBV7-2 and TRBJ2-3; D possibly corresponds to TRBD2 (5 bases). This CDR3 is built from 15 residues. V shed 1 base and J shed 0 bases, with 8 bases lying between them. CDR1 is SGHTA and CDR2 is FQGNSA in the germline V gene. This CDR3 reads CASSLEGGSTDTQYF. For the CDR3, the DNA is TGTGCCAGCAGCTTAGAAGGCGGGAGCACAGATACGCAGTATTTT.

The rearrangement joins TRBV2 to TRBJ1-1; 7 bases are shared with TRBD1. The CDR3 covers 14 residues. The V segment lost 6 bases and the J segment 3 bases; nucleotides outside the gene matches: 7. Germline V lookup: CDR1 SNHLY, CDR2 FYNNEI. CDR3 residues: CASSRDSTDTEAFF. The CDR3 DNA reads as TGTGCCAGCAGCAGGGACAGCACGGACACTGAAGCTTTCTTT.

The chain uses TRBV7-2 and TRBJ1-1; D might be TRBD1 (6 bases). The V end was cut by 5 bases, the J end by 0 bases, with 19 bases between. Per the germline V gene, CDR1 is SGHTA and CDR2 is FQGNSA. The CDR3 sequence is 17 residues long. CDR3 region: CASSPGQLQIMNTEAFF. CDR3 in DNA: TGTGCCAGCAGCCCAGGACAGCTTCAGATCATGAACACTGAAGCTTTCTTT.

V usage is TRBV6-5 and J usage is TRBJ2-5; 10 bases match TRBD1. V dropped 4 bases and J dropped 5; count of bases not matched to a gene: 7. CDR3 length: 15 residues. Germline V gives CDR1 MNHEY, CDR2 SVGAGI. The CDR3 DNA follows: TGTGCCAGCAGTTCCCTGGACAGGGGGATGGAGACCCAGTACTTC. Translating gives CASSSLDRGMETQYF.

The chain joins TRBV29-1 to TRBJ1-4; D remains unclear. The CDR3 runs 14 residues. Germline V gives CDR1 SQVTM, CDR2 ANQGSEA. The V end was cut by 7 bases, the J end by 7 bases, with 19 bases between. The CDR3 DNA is TGCAGCGGATCCACCCCAGAGTGGGGTGAAAAACTGTTTTTT. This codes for CSGSTPEWGEKLFF.

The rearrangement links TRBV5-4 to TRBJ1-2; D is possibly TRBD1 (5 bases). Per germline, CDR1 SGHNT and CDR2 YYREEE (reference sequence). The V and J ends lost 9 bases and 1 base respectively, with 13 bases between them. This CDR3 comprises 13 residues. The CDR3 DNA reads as TGTGCCATGGCGACGGGGCGTAACTATGGCTACACCTTC. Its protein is CAMATGRNYGYTF.

The CDR3 DNA reads as TGTGCCAGCAGCTTAGGGCGGGAGAGGGGCGGTGAGCAGTTCTTC. Protein product: CASSLGRERGGEQFF. This chain joins TRBV11-2 and TRBJ2-1; 7 positions match TRBD2. The CDR3 loop spans 15 amino acids. Germline values: CDR1 SGHAT, CDR2 FQNNGV. J was trimmed by 9 bases and V by 1 base; bases with no gene match: 9.

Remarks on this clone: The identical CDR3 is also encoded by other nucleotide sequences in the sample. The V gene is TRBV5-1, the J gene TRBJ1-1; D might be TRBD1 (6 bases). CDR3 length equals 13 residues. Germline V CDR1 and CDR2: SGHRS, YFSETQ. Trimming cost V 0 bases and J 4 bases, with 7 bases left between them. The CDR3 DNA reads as TGCGCCAGCAGCTTGGGAGGGGGCACTGAAGCTTTCTTT. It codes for CASSLGGGTEAFF.

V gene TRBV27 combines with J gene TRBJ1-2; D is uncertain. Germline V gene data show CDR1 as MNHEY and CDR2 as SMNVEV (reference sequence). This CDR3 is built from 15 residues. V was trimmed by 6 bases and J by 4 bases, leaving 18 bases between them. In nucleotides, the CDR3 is TGTGCCAGCAGGGGGATCGGCCGAAAGCCCTATGGCTACACCTTC. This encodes CASRGIGRKPYGYTF.

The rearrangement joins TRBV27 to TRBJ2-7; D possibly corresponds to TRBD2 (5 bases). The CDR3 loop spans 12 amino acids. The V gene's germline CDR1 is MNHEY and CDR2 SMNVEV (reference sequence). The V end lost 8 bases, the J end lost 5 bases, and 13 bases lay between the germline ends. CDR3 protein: CASGTSLNEQYF. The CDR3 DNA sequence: TGTGCCAGCGGAACTAGTTTAAACGAGCAGTACTTC.

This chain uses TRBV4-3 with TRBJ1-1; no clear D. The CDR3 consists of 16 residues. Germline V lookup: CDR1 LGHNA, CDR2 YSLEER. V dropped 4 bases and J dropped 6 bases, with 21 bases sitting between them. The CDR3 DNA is TGCGCCAGCAGCCCACAGCCTCAGGCGGGTGGGGCTGAAGCTTTCTTT. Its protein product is CASSPQPQAGGAEAFF.

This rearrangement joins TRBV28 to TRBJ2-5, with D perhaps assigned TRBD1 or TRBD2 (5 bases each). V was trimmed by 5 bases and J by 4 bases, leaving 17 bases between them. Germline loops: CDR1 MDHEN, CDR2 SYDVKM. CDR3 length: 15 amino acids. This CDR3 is CASSTRDRLGETQYF. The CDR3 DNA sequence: TGTGCCAGCAGTACACGGGACCGCCTAGGAGAGACCCAGTACTTC.

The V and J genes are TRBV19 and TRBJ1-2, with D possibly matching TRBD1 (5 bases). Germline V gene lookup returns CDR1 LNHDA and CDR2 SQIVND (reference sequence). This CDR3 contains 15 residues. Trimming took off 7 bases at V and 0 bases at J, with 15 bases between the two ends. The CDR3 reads CASKDQGGANYGYTF. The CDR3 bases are TGTGCCAGTAAGGATCAGGGCGGTGCTAACTATGGCTACACCTTC. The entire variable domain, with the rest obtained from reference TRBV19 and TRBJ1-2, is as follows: DGGITQSPKYLFRKEGQNVTLSCEQNLNHDAMYWYRQDPGQGLRLIYYSQIVNDFQKGDIAEGYSVSREKKESFPLTVTSAQKNPTAFYLCASKDQGGANYGYTFGSGTRLTVV.